Following are 12 T cell receptor beta chains from one sample sequenced in a study of cytomegalovirus exposure and HLA in healthy donors. In the PCR, 60 Vbeta and 13 Jbeta primers were used. Only in-frame clones appear in the TCRdb table, and some are missing; sequencing was by immunoSEQ multiplex PCR. Of about 160,000 clones listed, around 77% are singletons. The sequencing sample was made of PBMCs. All receptors derive from a man in his 60s in good health and CMV-seronegative.

This clone was counted between two and nine times. V gene TRBV6-5 combines with J gene TRBJ2-5, with 9 bases identical to TRBD2. V lost 5 bases to trimming and J lost 0 bases; unmatched junction nucleotides: 1. Germline V gives CDR1 MNHEY, CDR2 SVGAGI. The CDR3 runs 14 residues. The CDR3 loop reads CASSPSGNQETQYF. CDR3 nucleotides: TGTGCCAGCAGTCCTAGCGGGAACCAAGAGACCCAGTACTTC.

This sequence joins TRBV21-1 and TRBJ2-3; no check of the table's D call, TRBD2, against the DNA was made. TRBV21-1 is designated a pseudogene. The CDR3 totals 17 residues. CDR3 residues: CASSKDPLSGSTDTQYF. The CDR3 DNA reads TGTGCCAGCAGCAAAGACCCCCTTAGCGGGAGCACAGATACGCAGTATTTT.

The chain couples TRBV9 to TRBJ2-7; 9 nucleotides align to TRBD1. J was trimmed by 5 bases and V by 2 bases; bases with no gene match: 2. The CDR3 consists of 13 residues. Germline CDR1 is SGDLS and CDR2 is YYNGEE. The chain's CDR3 is CASSVRTGDEQYF. In DNA form, the CDR3 reads TGTGCCAGCAGCGTGCGGACAGGGGACGAGCAGTACTTC.

The chain links TRBV5-8 to TRBJ2-5; a weak D match, TRBD2 (5 bases). The J call may be wrong; the DNA end is better matched by TRBJ2-7. Germline V gene sequence: CDR1 SGHTS, CDR2 YDEGEE. This CDR3 has 16 amino acids. CDR3 protein: CASSLARVRGISEQYF. In DNA, the CDR3 is TGTGCCAGCAGCTTGGCACGAGTCCGGGGAATAAGCGAGCAGTACTTC.

The V call is TRBV7-3, the J call TRBJ1-5, with 7 positions matching TRBD1. Trimming cost V 5 bases and J 3 bases; bases outside gene matches: 10. The CDR3 runs to 16 residues. CDR1 and CDR2 (germline): SGHTA, FQGTGA. The CDR3 loop reads CASSLRDSRNNQPQHF. CDR3 nucleotide sequence: TGTGCCAGCAGCCTACGGGACAGTAGGAACAATCAGCCCCAGCATTTT.

The chain has TRBV7-9 and TRBJ1-4; D gene ambiguous. The V and J ends lost 3 bases and 5 bases respectively, with 13 bases between them. CDR3 size: 15 residues. The germline gives CDR1 SEHNR, CDR2 FQNEAQ (reference sequence). CDR3 residues: CASSFSGEVNEKLFF. CDR3 in DNA: TGTGCCAGCAGCTTCTCGGGAGAAGTGAATGAAAAACTGTTTTTT.

The chain recombines TRBV18 with TRBJ2-2; the D gene is possibly TRBD2 (5 bases). Trimming stripped 3 bases from V and 0 bases from J, with 11 bases between. The germline V gene encodes CDR1 KGHSH and CDR2 LQKENI. The CDR3 is made up of 16 amino acids. CDR3 bases: TGTGCCAGCTCACCCGAGTGGAGGCCGAACACCGGGGAGCTGTTTTTT. This sequence encodes CASSPEWRPNTGELFF.

The rearrangement links TRBV5-1 to TRBJ2-3; the D gene is possibly TRBD2 (6 bases). Trimming took 4 bases from V and 0 from J, leaving 12 bases between them. The length of the CDR3 is 15 residues. CDR1 and CDR2 (germline): SGHRS, YFSETQ. The CDR3 reads CASSIADPSTDTQYF. The CDR3 coding sequence is TGCGCCAGCAGCATAGCGGATCCTAGCACAGATACGCAGTATTTT.

The chain carries TRBV7-2 and TRBJ2-4; possibly TRBD2 for D (5 bases). The V end lost 5 bases, the J end lost 2 bases, and 16 bases lay between the germline ends. CDR1 is SGHTA, CDR2 FQGNSA, per germline. This CDR3 region has 16 residues. The CDR3 reads CASSLIAFASKNIQYF. In DNA, the CDR3 is TGTGCCAGCAGCCTCATAGCGTTTGCCTCCAAAAACATTCAGTACTTC.

The chain recombines TRBV27 with TRBJ2-7; perhaps TRBD1 as D (6 bases). This CDR3 contains 13 residues. V gave up 4 bases and J gave up 4 bases, with 11 bases separating them. In germline, CDR1 is MNHEY, CDR2 SMNVEV (reference sequence). CDR3 coding DNA: TGTGCCAGCAGTTCCCTGGACAGTTACGAGCAGTACTTC. It translates to CASSSLDSYEQYF.

The chain recombines TRBV28 with TRBJ1-4; TRBD1 might be the D (5 bases). The CDR3 spans 14 residues. Between the trimmed V and J ends, which lost 3 bases and 3 bases, there was a span of 8 bases. Per germline, CDR1 MDHEN and CDR2 SYDVKM. CDR3 nucleotides: TGTGCCAGCAGTTTTACAGGACCTAATGAAAAACTGTTTTTT. It encodes CASSFTGPNEKLFF.

The V and J genes are TRBV28 and TRBJ1-2; weak D call: TRBD1 (6 bases). V lost 7 bases, J lost 3 bases, and 12 bases lay in between. The germline V gene has CDR1 MDHEN and CDR2 SYDVKM. This CDR3 is 13 amino acids long. In nucleotides, the CDR3 is TGTGCCAGCATGCGGGGGGCAGACTATGGCTACACCTTC. It codes for CASMRGADYGYTF.